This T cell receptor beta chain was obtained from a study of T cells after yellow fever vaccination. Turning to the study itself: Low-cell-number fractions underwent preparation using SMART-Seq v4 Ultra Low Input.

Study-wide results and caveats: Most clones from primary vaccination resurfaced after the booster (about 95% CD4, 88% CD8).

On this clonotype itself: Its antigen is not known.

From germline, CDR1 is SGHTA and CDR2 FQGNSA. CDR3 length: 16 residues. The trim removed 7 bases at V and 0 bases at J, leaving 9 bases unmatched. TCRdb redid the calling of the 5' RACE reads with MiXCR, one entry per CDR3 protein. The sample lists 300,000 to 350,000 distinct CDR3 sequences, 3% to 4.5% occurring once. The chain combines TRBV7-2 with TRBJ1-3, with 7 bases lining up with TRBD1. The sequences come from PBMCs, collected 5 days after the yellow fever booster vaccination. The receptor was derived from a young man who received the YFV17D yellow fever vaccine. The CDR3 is CASIGTAIPSGNTIYF. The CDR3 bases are TGTGCCAGCATCGGGACAGCGATTCCCTCTGGAAACACCATATATTTT.